The sequence of this T cell receptor (beta chain) was determined in a study of blood T cells in healthy people across ages. Primed by a sample-barcoded 5' primer and a J-beta primer mix, a second PCR proceeded for about 6 to 12 cycles. Each cDNA molecule was tagged by a template-switch adaptor with 12 random nucleotides. TCRdb called the 5' RACE reads again in MiXCR, with one record for every CDR3 protein. The sample contains about 1.8 million distinct CDR3 sequences, about 49% of which appear only once. V lost 1 base, J lost 7 bases, and 11 bases stayed unmatched. CDR3 length equals 16 residues. The germline V gene encodes CDR1 DFQATT and CDR2 SNEGSKA (reference sequence).

The clonotype originates from a woman aged 40 to 49 in good health. J is TRBJ2-1 and V is TRBV20-1, with 9 nucleotides matching TRBD1. Sequences were obtained from blood. CDR3 bases: TGCAGTGCTAGAGGTTCCAACAGGGGGCCCCTTAATGAGCAGTTCTTC. As protein: CSARGSNRGPLNEQFF.